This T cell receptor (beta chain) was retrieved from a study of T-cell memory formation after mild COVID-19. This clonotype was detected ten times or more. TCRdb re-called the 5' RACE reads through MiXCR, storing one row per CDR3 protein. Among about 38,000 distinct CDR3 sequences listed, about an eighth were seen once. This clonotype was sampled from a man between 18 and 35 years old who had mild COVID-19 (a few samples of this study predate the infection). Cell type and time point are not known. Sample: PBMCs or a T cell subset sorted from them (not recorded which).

The chain's CDR3 is CASSLVVQERAQYF. CDR3 nucleotide sequence: TGTGCCAGCAGCTTAGTGGTACAGGAGAGAGCGCAGTATTTT. This sequence joins TRBV7-2 and TRBJ2-3; the D gene is possibly TRBD1 (5 bases). The germline V gene has CDR1 SGHTA and CDR2 FQGNSA. The V end lost 1 base, the J end lost 10 bases, and 15 bases lay between the germline ends. This CDR3 has 14 amino acids.